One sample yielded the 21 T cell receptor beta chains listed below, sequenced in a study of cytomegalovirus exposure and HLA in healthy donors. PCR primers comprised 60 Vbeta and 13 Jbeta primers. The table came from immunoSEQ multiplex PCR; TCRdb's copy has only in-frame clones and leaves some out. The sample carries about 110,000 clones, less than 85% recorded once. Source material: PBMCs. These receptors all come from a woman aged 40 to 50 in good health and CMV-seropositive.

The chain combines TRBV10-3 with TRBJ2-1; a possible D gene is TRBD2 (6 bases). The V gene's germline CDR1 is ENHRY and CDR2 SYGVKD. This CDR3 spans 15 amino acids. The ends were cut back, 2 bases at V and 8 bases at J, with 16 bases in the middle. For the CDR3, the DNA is TGTGCCATCAGTGAGGTCGGCAGGAGGGTAGATGAGCAGTTCTTC. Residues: CAISEVGRRVDEQFF.

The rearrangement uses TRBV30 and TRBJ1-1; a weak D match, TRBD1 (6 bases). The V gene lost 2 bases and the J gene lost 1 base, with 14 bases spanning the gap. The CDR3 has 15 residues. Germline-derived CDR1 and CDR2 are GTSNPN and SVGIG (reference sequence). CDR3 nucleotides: TGTGCCTGGAGTAGATTGGACAGAACGAACACTGAAGCTTTCTTT. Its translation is CAWSRLDRTNTEAFF. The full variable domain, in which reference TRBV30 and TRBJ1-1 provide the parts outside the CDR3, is SQTIHQWPATLVQPVGSPLSLECTVEGTSNPNLYWYRQAAGRGLQLLFYSVGIGQISSEVPQNLSASRPQDRQFILSSKKLLLSDSGFYLCAWSRLDRTNTEAFFGQGTRLTVV.

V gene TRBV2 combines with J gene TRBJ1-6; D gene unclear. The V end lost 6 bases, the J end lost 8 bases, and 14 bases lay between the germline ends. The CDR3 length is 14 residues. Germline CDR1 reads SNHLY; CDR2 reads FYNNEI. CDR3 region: CASSADIVDSPLHF. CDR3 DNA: TGTGCCAGCAGCGCCGACATAGTAGATTCACCCCTCCACTTT.

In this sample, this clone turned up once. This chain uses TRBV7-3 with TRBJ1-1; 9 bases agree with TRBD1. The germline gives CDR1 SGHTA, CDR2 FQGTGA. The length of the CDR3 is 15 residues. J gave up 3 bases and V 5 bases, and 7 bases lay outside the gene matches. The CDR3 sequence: CASSKTGGVDTEAFF. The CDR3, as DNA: TGTGCCAGCAGCAAGACAGGGGGGGTAGACACTGAAGCTTTCTTT.

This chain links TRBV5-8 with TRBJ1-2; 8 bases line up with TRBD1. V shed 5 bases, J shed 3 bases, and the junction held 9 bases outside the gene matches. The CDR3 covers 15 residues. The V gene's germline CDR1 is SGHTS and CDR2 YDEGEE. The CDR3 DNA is TGTGCCAGCAGTTTTAGTATGACAGGGGACTATGGCTACACCTTC. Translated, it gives CASSFSMTGDYGYTF.

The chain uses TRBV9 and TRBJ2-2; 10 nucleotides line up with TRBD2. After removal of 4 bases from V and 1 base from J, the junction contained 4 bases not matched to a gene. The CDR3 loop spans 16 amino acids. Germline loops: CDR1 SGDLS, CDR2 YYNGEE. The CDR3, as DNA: TGTGCCAGCAGCCCACGACTAGCGGGGAACACCGGGGAGCTGTTTTTT. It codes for CASSPRLAGNTGELFF. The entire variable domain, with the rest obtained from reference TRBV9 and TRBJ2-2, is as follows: DSGVTQTPKHLITATGQRVTLRCSPRSGDLSVYWYQQSLDQGLQFLIQYYNGEERAKGNILERFSAQQFPDLHSELNLSSLELGDSALYFCASSPRLAGNTGELFFGEGSRLTVL.

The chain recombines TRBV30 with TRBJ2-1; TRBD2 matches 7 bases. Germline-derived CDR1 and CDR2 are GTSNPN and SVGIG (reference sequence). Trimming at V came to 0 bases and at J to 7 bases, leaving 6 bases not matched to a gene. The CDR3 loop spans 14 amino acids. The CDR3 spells CAWSVRWGGNEQFF. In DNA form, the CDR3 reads TGTGCCTGGAGTGTACGTTGGGGGGGGAATGAGCAGTTCTTC. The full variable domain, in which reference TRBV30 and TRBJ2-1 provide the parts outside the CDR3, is SQTIHQWPATLVQPVGSPLSLECTVEGTSNPNLYWYRQAAGRGLQLLFYSVGIGQISSEVPQNLSASRPQDRQFILSSKKLLLSDSGFYLCAWSVRWGGNEQFFGPGTRLTVL.

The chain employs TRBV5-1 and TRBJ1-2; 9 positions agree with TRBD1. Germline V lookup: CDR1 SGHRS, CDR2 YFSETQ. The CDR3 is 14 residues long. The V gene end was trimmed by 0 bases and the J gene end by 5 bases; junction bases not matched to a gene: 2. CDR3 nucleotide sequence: TGCGCCAGCAGCTTGGACGGGACAGGGTATGGCTACACCTTC. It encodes CASSLDGTGYGYTF.

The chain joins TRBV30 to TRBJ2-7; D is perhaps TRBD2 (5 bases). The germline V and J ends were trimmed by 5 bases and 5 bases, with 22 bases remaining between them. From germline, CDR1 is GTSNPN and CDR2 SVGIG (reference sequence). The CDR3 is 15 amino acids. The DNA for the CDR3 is TGTGCCTGGGCGGACTCTGCGGTCCTACGGCACGAGCAGTACTTC. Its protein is CAWADSAVLRHEQYF.

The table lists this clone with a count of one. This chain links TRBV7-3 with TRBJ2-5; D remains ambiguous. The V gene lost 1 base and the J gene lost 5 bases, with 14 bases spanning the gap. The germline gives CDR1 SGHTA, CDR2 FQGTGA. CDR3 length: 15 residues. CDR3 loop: CASSLSDRPEETQYF. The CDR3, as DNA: TGTGCCAGCAGCTTAAGCGACCGACCGGAGGAGACCCAGTACTTC.

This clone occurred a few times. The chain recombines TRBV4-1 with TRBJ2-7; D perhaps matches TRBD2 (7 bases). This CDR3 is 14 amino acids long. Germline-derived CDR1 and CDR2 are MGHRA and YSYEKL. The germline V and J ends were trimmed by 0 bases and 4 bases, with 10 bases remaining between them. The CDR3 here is CASSQDRGAYEQYF. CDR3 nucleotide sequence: TGCGCCAGCAGCCAAGATCGGGGGGCTTACGAGCAGTACTTC.

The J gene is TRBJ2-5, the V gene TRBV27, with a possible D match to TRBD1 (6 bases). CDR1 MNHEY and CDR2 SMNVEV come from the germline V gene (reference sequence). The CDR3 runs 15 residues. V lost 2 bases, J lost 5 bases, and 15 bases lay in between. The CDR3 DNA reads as TGTGCCAGCAGTTTAAATGCCCCAGGGGACGAGACCCAGTACTTC. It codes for CASSLNAPGDETQYF.

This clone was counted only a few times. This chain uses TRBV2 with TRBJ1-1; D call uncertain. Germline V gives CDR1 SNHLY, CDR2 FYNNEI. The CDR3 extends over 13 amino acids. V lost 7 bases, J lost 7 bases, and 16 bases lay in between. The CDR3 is CASTLSEAGEAFF. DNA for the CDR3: TGTGCCAGCACCTTGTCCGAGGCGGGTGAAGCTTTCTTT.

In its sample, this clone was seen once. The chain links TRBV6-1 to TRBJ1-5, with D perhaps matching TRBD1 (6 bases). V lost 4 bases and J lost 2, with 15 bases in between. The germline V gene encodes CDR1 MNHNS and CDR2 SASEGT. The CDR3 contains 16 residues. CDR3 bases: TGTGCCAGCAGTGGGGGGCGGGAGAAGGGCAATCAGCCCCAGCATTTT. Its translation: CASSGGREKGNQPQHF.

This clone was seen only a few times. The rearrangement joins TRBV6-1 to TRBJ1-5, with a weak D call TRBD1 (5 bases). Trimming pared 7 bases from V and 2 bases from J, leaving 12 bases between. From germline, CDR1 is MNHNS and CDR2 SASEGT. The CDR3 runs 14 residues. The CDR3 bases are TGTGCCAGCACCCCAGGGATGGGCAATCAGCCCCAGCATTTT. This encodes CASTPGMGNQPQHF.

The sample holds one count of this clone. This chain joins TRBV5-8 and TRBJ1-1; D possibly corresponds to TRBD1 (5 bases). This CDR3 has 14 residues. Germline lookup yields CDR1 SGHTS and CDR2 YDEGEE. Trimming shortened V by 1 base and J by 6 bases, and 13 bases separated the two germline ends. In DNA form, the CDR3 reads TGTGCCAGCAGCTTGCGGGGGGGTACCGCTGAAGCTTTCTTT. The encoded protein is CASSLRGGTAEAFF. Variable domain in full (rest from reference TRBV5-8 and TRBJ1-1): EAGVTQSPTHLIKTRGQQATLRCSPISGHTSVYWYQQALGLGLQFLLWYDEGEERNRGNFPPRFSGRQFPNYSSELNVNALELEDSALYLCASSLRGGTAEAFFGQGTRLTVV.

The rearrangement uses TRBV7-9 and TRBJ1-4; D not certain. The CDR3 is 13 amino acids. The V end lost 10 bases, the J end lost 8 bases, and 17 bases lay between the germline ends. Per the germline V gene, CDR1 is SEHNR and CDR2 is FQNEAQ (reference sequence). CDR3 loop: CATARRGEEKLFF. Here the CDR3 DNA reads TGTGCCACAGCCAGACGTGGAGAAGAAAAACTGTTTTTT.

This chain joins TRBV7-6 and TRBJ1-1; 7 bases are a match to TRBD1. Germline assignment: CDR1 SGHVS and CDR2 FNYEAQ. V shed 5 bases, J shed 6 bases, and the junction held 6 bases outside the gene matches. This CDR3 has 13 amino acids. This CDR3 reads CASSQQGRSEAFF. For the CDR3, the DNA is TGTGCCAGCAGCCAACAGGGGAGGTCTGAAGCTTTCTTT.

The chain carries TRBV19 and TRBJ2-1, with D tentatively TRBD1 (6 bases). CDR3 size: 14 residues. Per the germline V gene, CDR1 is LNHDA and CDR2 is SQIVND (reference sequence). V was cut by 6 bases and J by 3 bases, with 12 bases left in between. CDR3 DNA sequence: TGTGCCAGTAGAAACAGGGATTACTACAATGAGCAGTTCTTC. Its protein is CASRNRDYYNEQFF.

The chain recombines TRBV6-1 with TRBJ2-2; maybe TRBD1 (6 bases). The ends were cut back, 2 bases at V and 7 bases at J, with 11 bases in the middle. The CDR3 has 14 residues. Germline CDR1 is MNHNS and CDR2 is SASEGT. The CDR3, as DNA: TGTGCCAGCAGTGAATATCCAGGGGTCGGGGAGCTGTTTTTT. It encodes CASSEYPGVGELFF.

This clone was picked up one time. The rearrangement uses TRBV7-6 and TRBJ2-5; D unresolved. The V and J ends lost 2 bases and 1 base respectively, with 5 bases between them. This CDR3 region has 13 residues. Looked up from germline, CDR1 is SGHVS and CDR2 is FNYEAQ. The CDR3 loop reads CASSLNSQETQYF. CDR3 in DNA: TGTGCCAGCAGCTTAAACAGCCAAGAGACCCAGTACTTC.